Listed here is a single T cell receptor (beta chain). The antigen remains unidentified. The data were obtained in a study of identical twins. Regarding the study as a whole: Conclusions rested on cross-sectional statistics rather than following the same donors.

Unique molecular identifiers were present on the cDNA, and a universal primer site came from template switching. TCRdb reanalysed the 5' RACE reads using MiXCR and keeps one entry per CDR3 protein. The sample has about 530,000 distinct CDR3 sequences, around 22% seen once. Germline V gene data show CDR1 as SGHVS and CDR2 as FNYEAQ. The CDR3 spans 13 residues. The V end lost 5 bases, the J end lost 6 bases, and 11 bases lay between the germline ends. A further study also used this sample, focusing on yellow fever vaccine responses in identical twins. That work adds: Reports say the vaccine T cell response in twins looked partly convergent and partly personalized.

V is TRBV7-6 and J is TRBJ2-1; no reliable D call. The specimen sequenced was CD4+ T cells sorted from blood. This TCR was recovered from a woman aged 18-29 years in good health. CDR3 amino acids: CASSHPLGNEQFF. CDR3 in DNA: TGTGCCAGCAGCCACCCCCTAGGCAATGAGCAGTTCTTC.